The 21 T cell receptor beta chains below all came from one sample that was sequenced in a study of neurological immune-mediated disorders. TCRdb used MiXCR to reprocess the 5' RACE reads, holding one entry per CDR3 protein. Of about 95,000 distinct CDR3 sequences in the sample, roughly 4% are singletons; the top ten hold 5.5% to 6.5%. Specimen: PBMCs. The receptor set was obtained from a woman aged 18 to 35 with multiple sclerosis.

This clonotype was seen repeatedly, ten times or more. The rearrangement joins TRBV7-2 to TRBJ2-1; D remains unclear. The germline V and J ends were trimmed by 1 base and 9 bases, with 4 bases remaining between them. Germline V gene lookup returns CDR1 SGHTA and CDR2 FQGNSA. The length of the CDR3 is 11 residues. This CDR3 is CASSLGTEQFF. The DNA of the CDR3 is TGTGCCAGCAGCTTAGGAACTGAGCAGTTCTTC.

The table lists this clonotype with many counts. The chain combines TRBV6-2 or TRBV6-3 with TRBJ2-7, with D possibly matching TRBD1 (5 bases). CDR3 size: 13 residues. Trimming cost V 2 bases and J 2 bases, with 7 bases left between them. The germline V gene has CDR1 MNHEY and CDR2 SVGEGT. DNA for the CDR3: TGTGCCAGCAGTTACGGCAGGGCCTACGAGCAGTACTTC. Encoded protein: CASSYGRAYEQYF.

This clonotype has at least ten counts. The junction differs from germline at one of its ends, possibly a read error. This rearrangement joins TRBV7-7 to TRBJ2-3; no definite D call. This CDR3 has 15 residues. In germline, CDR1 is SSHAT, CDR2 FNYEAQ (reference sequence). This CDR3 reads CASSLGGAVTDTQYF. The CDR3 DNA reads TGTGCTAGCAGCTTAGGCGGTGCGGTGACAGATACGCAGTATTTT.

The V call is TRBV5-6, the J call TRBJ2-1; 10 bases map to TRBD2. This CDR3 is built from 16 residues. The J segment lost 4 bases and the V segment lost 4 bases, leaving 8 bases of the junction unmatched. Germline V gene lookup returns CDR1 SGHDT and CDR2 YYEEEE. In DNA form, the CDR3 reads TGTGCCAGCAGCCCGGACCTAGCGGGAGTATACAATGAGCAGTTCTTC. Encoded protein: CASSPDLAGVYNEQFF.

In this sample, this clonotype turned up many times. The CDR3 loop is CATSRARTTNTGELFF. Here the CDR3 DNA reads TGTGCCACCAGCAGAGCCCGGACAACGAACACCGGGGAGCTGTTTTTT. The genes are TRBV15 and TRBJ2-2; a possible D gene is TRBD1 (5 bases). The CDR3 contains 16 residues. Germline lookup yields CDR1 LNHNV and CDR2 YYDKDF (reference sequence). The germline V and J ends were trimmed by 1 base and 0 bases, with 9 bases remaining between them.

This clonotype has a count of ten or more. This rearrangement joins TRBV6-1 to TRBJ1-4; D is uncertain. Per the germline V gene, CDR1 is MNHNS and CDR2 is SASEGT. Trimming took off 1 base at V and 4 bases at J, with 10 bases between the two ends. The CDR3 length is 15 residues. In DNA, the CDR3 is TGTGCCAGCAGTGAAGGGTCCACCTTTAATGAAAAACTGTTTTTT. This gives the protein CASSEGSTFNEKLFF.

This clonotype has ten or more counts. The V and J genes are TRBV11-1 and TRBJ2-7, with D maybe TRBD1 (6 bases). The CDR3 extends over 13 amino acids. The V gene's germline CDR1 is SGHAT and CDR2 FQDESV (reference sequence). V lost 4 bases and J lost 5, with 12 bases in between. CDR3 in amino acids: CASSSTGTHEQYF. In DNA, the CDR3 is TGTGCCAGCAGCTCCACAGGGACCCACGAGCAGTACTTC.

This clonotype was seen ten or more times. The chain links TRBV12-3 or TRBV12-4 to TRBJ2-7; 10 bases are a match to TRBD2. This CDR3 comprises 13 residues. The V and J ends lost 6 bases and 3 bases, in that order; junction bases with no gene match: 2. CDR3 nucleotides: TGTGCCAGCAGGCCTAGCGGGAGCTACGAGCAGTACTTC. Protein: CASRPSGSYEQYF.

The chain recombines TRBV12-3 or TRBV12-4 with TRBJ2-2, with D perhaps TRBD1 (6 bases). The length of the CDR3 is 14 residues. The germline V and J ends were trimmed by 7 bases and 10 bases, with 19 bases remaining between them. CDR3 region: CASTLLAQGEELFF. The CDR3 DNA reads TGTGCCAGCACCTTACTCGCACAGGGCGAGGAGCTGTTTTTT.

This clonotype was counted many times. The chain carries TRBV5-1 and TRBJ1-3; D is undetermined. Between the trimmed V and J ends, which lost 3 bases and 0 bases, there was a span of 16 bases. CDR3 size: 17 residues. The germline V gene encodes CDR1 SGHRS and CDR2 YFSETQ. The chain's CDR3 is CASSWSYADFSGNTIYF. DNA of the CDR3: TGCGCCAGCAGCTGGAGCTACGCCGATTTCTCTGGAAACACCATATATTTT.

This clonotype was seen many times. V usage is TRBV15 and J usage is TRBJ1-2; D uncertain. The CDR3 extends over 14 amino acids. Per germline, CDR1 LNHNV and CDR2 YYDKDF (reference sequence). Trimming pared 5 bases from V and 0 bases from J, leaving 10 bases between. CDR3 sequence (DNA): TGTGCCACCAGCCCCGTCATGGCTAACTATGGCTACACCTTC. Amino acid sequence: CATSPVMANYGYTF.

This clonotype was observed at least ten times. CDR3 region: CSARDHRLEQYF. DNA of the CDR3: TGCAGTGCTAGAGATCACAGGCTCGAGCAGTACTTC. The chain is built from TRBV20-1 and TRBJ2-7; possibly TRBD1 for D (5 bases). The V end was cut by 0 bases, the J end by 6 bases, with 9 bases between. Germline CDR1 is DFQATT and CDR2 is SNEGSKA (reference sequence). The CDR3 is made up of 12 amino acids.

This clonotype was observed at least ten times. The CDR3 DNA sequence: TGTGCCAGCAGTCCCACAGAGTCCTACGAGCAGTACTTC. Translating it yields CASSPTESYEQYF. The chain uses TRBV6-5 and TRBJ2-7; D remains unclear. From germline, CDR1 is MNHEY and CDR2 SVGAGI. This CDR3 spans 13 amino acids. Trimming took 5 bases from V and 1 from J, leaving 9 bases between them.

At least ten counts were recorded for this clonotype. This sequence joins TRBV12-3 or TRBV12-4 and TRBJ1-1, with 9 bases identical to TRBD1. The V and J ends lost 7 bases and 4 bases, in that order; junction bases with no gene match: 4. CDR3 length: 13 amino acids. The CDR3 nucleotides read TGTGCCAGCACCCCGGACAGGGGCACTGAAGCTTTCTTT. Its translation: CASTPDRGTEAFF.

This clonotype was counted many times. The gene calls are TRBV4-3 and TRBJ2-1, with TRBD2 matching over 8 bases. The CDR3 is 17 residues long. The junction had 12 bases not matched to a gene; V was cut back by 0 bases and J by 8 bases. Germline-derived CDR1 and CDR2 are LGHNA and YSLEER. The DNA for the CDR3 is TGCGCCAGCAGCCAAGATCTTCGAGCGGGAGTGGTCTATGAGCAGTTCTTC. Its protein is CASSQDLRAGVVYEQFF.

This clonotype was seen many times. The chain employs TRBV7-2 and TRBJ1-2, with TRBD1 matching over 9 bases. V dropped 0 bases and J dropped 8; count of bases not matched to a gene: 4. The CDR3 covers 14 residues. Germline V CDR1 and CDR2: SGHTA, FQGNSA. The CDR3 DNA is TGTGCCAGCAGCTTAGCCGGGACAGGGCGGGGCTACACCTTC. It specifies CASSLAGTGRGYTF.

This clonotype was detected ten times or more. The chain joins TRBV20-1 to TRBJ1-1, with D uncertain. CDR1 DFQATT and CDR2 SNEGSKA come from the germline V gene (reference sequence). The CDR3 spans 13 residues. Trimming pared 1 base from V and 2 bases from J, leaving 8 bases between. CDR3 bases: TGCAGTGCTAGAGCGTCGGGCAACACTGAAGCTTTCTTT. Its translation: CSARASGNTEAFF.

At least ten counts were recorded for this clonotype. V usage is TRBV7-2 and J usage is TRBJ1-1, with D unresolved. The CDR3 consists of 14 residues. CDR1 SGHTA and CDR2 FQGNSA come from the germline V gene. Trimming removed 3 bases at V and 0 bases at J, with 8 bases between. CDR3 in amino acids: CASSFAFLNTEAFF. The CDR3 coding sequence is TGTGCCAGCAGCTTCGCTTTTTTGAACACTGAAGCTTTCTTT.

On this clonotype itself: A read error may be the cause here, since a much bigger clone is one base away. The chain joins TRBV10-3 to TRBJ1-5; TRBD1 aligns across 10 bases. CDR1 is ENHRY, CDR2 SYGVKD, per germline. The CDR3 contains 15 residues. CDR3: CVISTRDRGRQPQHF. CDR3 DNA sequence: TGTGTCATCAGTACCCGGGACAGGGGACGTCAGCCCCAGCATTTT.

The table lists this clonotype with many counts. CDR3 in amino acids: CSARATVFAEAFF. The CDR3 DNA sequence: TGCAGTGCTAGAGCGACAGTATTCGCTGAAGCTTTCTTT. The chain combines TRBV20-1 with TRBJ1-1; D is perhaps TRBD1 (5 bases). Per germline, CDR1 DFQATT and CDR2 SNEGSKA (reference sequence). The CDR3 extends over 13 amino acids. The ends were cut back, 1 base at V and 6 bases at J, with 12 bases in the middle.

The sample holds many counts of this clonotype. The rearrangement links TRBV10-3 to TRBJ1-6; TRBD1 is a possible D gene (6 bases). The V end was cut by 1 base, the J end by 6 bases, with 10 bases between. The germline CDR1 and CDR2 sequences are ENHRY and SYGVKD. The CDR3 consists of 15 residues. CDR3 in amino acids: CAISELLGGNSPLHF. CDR3 nucleotides: TGTGCCATCAGTGAGTTGTTAGGGGGTAATTCACCCCTCCACTTT.